The 23 T cell receptor beta chains reported below all come from one sample, sequenced in a study of T cells in Graves' hyperthyroidism and ophthalmopathy. Regions amplified from RNA transcripts were the TCR beta CDR3 regions. Initially, a first-round RT-PCR of the TCR CDR3 employed the HTBI primer set. TCRdb re-analysed the multiplex PCR reads in MiXCR, keeping a single row per CDR3 protein. The sample contains approximately 640,000 distinct CDR3 sequences, 40% to 55% of which appear only once. The sequenced sample was peripheral blood or thyroid tissue (not recorded which). The receptors here all came from an adult man with Graves' disease, either hyperthyroidism or ophthalmopathy (not recorded which).

The V call is TRBV13, the J call TRBJ2-7; D may match TRBD1 or TRBD2 (5 bases each). The ends were cut back, 5 bases at V and 2 bases at J, with 16 bases in the middle. Germline lookup yields CDR1 PRHDT and CDR2 FYEKMQ (reference sequence). This CDR3 has 15 amino acids. The CDR3 region is CASSLRGMGPYEQYF. CDR3 nucleotides: TGTGCCAGCAGCCTGAGGGGAATGGGACCCTACGAGCAGTACTTC. Full variable domain (remainder filled in from reference TRBV13 and TRBJ2-7): AAGVIQSPRHLIKEKRETATLKCYPIPRHDTVYWYQQGPGQDPQFLISFYEKMQSDKGSIPDRFSAQQFSDYHSELNMSSLELGDSALYFCASSLRGMGPYEQYFGPGTRLTVT.

The J gene is TRBJ2-5, the V gene TRBV3-1; no clear D. The germline V gene encodes CDR1 LGHDT and CDR2 YNNKEL (reference sequence). The CDR3 covers 10 residues. This CDR3 reads CAAGQETQYF. DNA for the CDR3: TGTGCGGCAGGACAAGAGACCCAGTACTTC.

The chain is built from TRBV11-1 and TRBJ2-7, with TRBD1 matching 10 bases. In germline, CDR1 is SGHAT, CDR2 FQDESV (reference sequence). Germline trimming cut 5 bases from V and 4 bases from J; bases unmatched to any gene: 5. The CDR3 has 14 amino acids. For the CDR3, the DNA is TGTGCCAGCAGCCGCCGGGACAGGGGTTACGAGCAGTACTTC. It is translated as CASSRRDRGYEQYF.

This clonotype was seen at least ten times. The rearrangement links TRBV14 to TRBJ1-6; TRBD1 agrees at 8 bases. The CDR3 runs 16 residues. J was trimmed by 9 bases and V by 1 base; bases with no gene match: 8. Germline V gene lookup returns CDR1 SGHDN and CDR2 FVKESK. Written as DNA, the CDR3 is TGTGCCAGCAGCCAAGCCCGGACAGGGCTAGGTTCACCCCTCCACTTT. The encoded protein is CASSQARTGLGSPLHF.

This clonotype has at least ten counts. The chain couples TRBV20-1 to TRBJ1-2, with 10 bases lining up with TRBD1. Germline CDR1 is DFQATT and CDR2 is SNEGSKA (reference sequence). CDR3 size: 12 residues. V gave up 6 bases and J gave up 8 bases; unmatched junction bases: 6. The CDR3 loop is CSATTGGGGYTF. The CDR3 nucleotides are TGCAGTGCAACGACAGGGGGCGGCGGCTACACCTTC.

In its sample, this clonotype was seen many times. In nucleotides, the CDR3 is TGTGCCACCAGTGAATCCGGGACAGCCTACGAGCAGTACTTC. Translation gives CATSESGTAYEQYF. The V and J genes are TRBV24-1 and TRBJ2-7, with 7 bases fitting TRBD1. Trimming removed 4 bases from V and 2 bases from J; junction bases left unmatched: 4. The CDR3 totals 14 residues. From germline, CDR1 is KGHDR and CDR2 SFDVKD.

In its sample, this clonotype was seen a few times. A junction end diverges from the germline sequence, so it may reflect a read error. This sequence joins TRBV19 and TRBJ1-4; 8 bases fit TRBD1. The CDR3 consists of 15 residues. Germline V gives CDR1 LNHDA, CDR2 SQIVND (reference sequence). CDR3 sequence (DNA): TGTGCCAGTAGTCGTCGGGGACAGGTTTATGAGAAACTGTTTTTT. Translating gives CASSRRGQVYEKLFF.

Turning to this clonotype: A read error may explain this, as a much larger clone is one base away. The chain recombines TRBV7-9 with TRBJ2-7; TRBD2 matches 10 bases. Germline CDR1 SEHNR, CDR2 FQNEAQ (reference sequence). The CDR3 has 16 amino acids. CDR3: CASSLAGGPNPYAQYF. The CDR3 DNA follows: TGTGCCAGCAGTTTAGCGGGAGGCCCCAACCCGTACGCGCAGTACTTC.

The chain links TRBV7-2 to TRBJ1-1; possibly TRBD1 for D (6 bases). CDR1 is SGHTA and CDR2 is FQGNSA in the germline V gene. The CDR3 covers 13 residues. With 5 bases removed from V and 4 bases from J, the gap between germline ends came to 11 bases. The chain's CDR3 is CASSDDRPTEAFF. In DNA, the CDR3 is TGTGCCAGCAGCGATGACAGGCCCACTGAAGCTTTCTTT.

This clonotype was observed at least ten times. CDR3 in DNA: TGTGCCACACAGGTTGGCACTGAAGCTTTCTTT. This sequence encodes CATQVGTEAFF. V usage is TRBV24-1 and J usage is TRBJ1-1; maybe TRBD1 (5 bases). This CDR3 contains 11 residues. Germline V lookup: CDR1 KGHDR, CDR2 SFDVKD. With 10 bases removed from V and 4 bases from J, the gap between germline ends came to 9 bases.

The chain couples TRBV5-1 to TRBJ2-2; no reliable D call. Trimming took off 2 bases at V and 6 bases at J, with 8 bases between the two ends. Germline V gives CDR1 SGHRS, CDR2 YFSETQ. The CDR3 consists of 13 residues. The CDR3 spells CASSLPTAGELFF. CDR3 in DNA: TGCGCCAGCAGCTTACCTACGGCCGGGGAGCTGTTTTTT.

There are many counts of this clonotype. The chain has TRBV10-1 and TRBJ1-3; D unresolved. With 0 bases removed from V and 4 bases from J, the gap between germline ends came to 7 bases. The CDR3 extends over 14 amino acids. Germline V gene sequence: CDR1 WNHNN, CDR2 SYGVQD (reference sequence). The DNA for the CDR3 is TGCGCCAGCAGTGAGTCGCCGTCGGGAAACACCATATATTTT. This encodes CASSESPSGNTIYF.

This chain links TRBV2 with TRBJ1-4; D is ambiguous. Germline V lookup: CDR1 SNHLY, CDR2 FYNNEI. V was trimmed by 8 bases and J by 4 bases, leaving 11 bases between them. The length of the CDR3 is 13 residues. CDR3 nucleotide sequence: TGTGCCAGCTCACCACCCGATAATGAAAAACTGTTTTTT. Translated: CASSPPDNEKLFF. The full variable domain, with the rest looked up from reference TRBV2 and TRBJ1-4, is EPEVTQTPSHQVTQMGQEVILRCVPISNHLYFYWYRQILGQKVEFLVSFYNNEISEKSEIFDDQFSVERPDGSNFTLKIRSTKLEDSAMYFCASSPPDNEKLFFGSGTQLSVL.

This clonotype has a handful of counts. The chain carries TRBV12-3 or TRBV12-4 and TRBJ1-3; perhaps TRBD1 as D (5 bases). The CDR3 covers 14 residues. V was cut by 7 bases and J by 2 bases, with 12 bases left in between. The CDR3 coding sequence is TGTGCCAGCACCCCCGGGACGACTGGAAACACCATATATTTT. Amino acid sequence: CASTPGTTGNTIYF.

This clonotype was counted at least ten times. V and J are TRBV13 and TRBJ1-1; D uncertain. Germline values: CDR1 PRHDT, CDR2 FYEKMQ (reference sequence). CDR3 size: 13 residues. V was cut by 1 base and J by 6 bases, with 9 bases left in between. The CDR3 nucleotides read TGTGCCAGCAGCTTAGCGCGGGTGGCTGAAGCTTTCTTT. Translated: CASSLARVAEAFF.

This clonotype was counted a few times. This chain connects TRBV7-9 to TRBJ1-2, with D unclear. V lost 5 bases to trimming and J lost 4 bases, with 14 bases between them. CDR3 length equals 14 residues. Germline CDR1 and CDR2: SEHNR and FQNEAQ (reference sequence). The CDR3 spells CASSPDGRGYGYTF. The CDR3 DNA reads TGTGCCAGCAGCCCCGATGGGAGAGGCTATGGCTACACCTTC.

The chain joins TRBV4-2 to TRBJ1-1; no definite D call. Trimming stripped 1 base from V and 6 bases from J, with 12 bases between. CDR1 LGHNA and CDR2 YNFKEQ come from the germline V gene. CDR3 length: 14 residues. The CDR3 is CASSQVTAKSEAFF. The CDR3 bases are TGTGCCAGCAGCCAAGTGACTGCAAAGTCTGAAGCTTTCTTT.

CDR3 residues: CASSLYPGTGGGETQYF. Written as DNA, the CDR3 is TGTGCCAGCAGCCTCTACCCCGGGACAGGGGGAGGAGAGACCCAGTACTTC. This chain links TRBV12-3 or TRBV12-4 with TRBJ2-5; 11 positions agree with TRBD1. CDR3 length: 17 amino acids. After removal of 6 bases from V and 4 bases from J, the junction contained 13 bases not matched to a gene.

The gene calls are TRBV20-1 and TRBJ2-7; TRBD2 matches at 9 bases. Germline-derived CDR1 and CDR2 are DFQATT and SNEGSKA (reference sequence). This CDR3 is built from 14 residues. J gave up 5 bases and V 5 bases, and 10 bases lay outside the gene matches. As DNA, the CDR3 is TGCAGTGCTGGAGTCGGGACTAGCTTAAACGAGCAGTACTTC. This gives the protein CSAGVGTSLNEQYF.

This clonotype was observed at least ten times. V gene TRBV12-3 or TRBV12-4 combines with J gene TRBJ1-5; D is possibly TRBD1 (5 bases). V lost 4 bases and J lost 1, with 8 bases in between. The CDR3 covers 14 residues. The DNA for the CDR3 is TGTGCCAGCAGTTGGGGACCGAGCAATCAGCCCCAGCATTTT. It translates to CASSWGPSNQPQHF.

The V and J genes are TRBV2 and TRBJ2-7; D remains ambiguous. V was trimmed by 0 bases and J by 9 bases, leaving 3 bases between them. CDR1 is SNHLY, CDR2 FYNNEI, per germline. CDR3 length: 10 amino acids. The CDR3 spells CASSEAVQYF. The CDR3 bases are TGTGCCAGCAGTGAAGCAGTGCAGTACTTC. Looking up the rest from reference TRBV2 and TRBJ2-7 gives the full variable domain: EPEVTQTPSHQVTQMGQEVILRCVPISNHLYFYWYRQILGQKVEFLVSFYNNEISEKSEIFDDQFSVERPDGSNFTLKIRSTKLEDSAMYFCASSEAVQYFGPGTRLTVT.

This clonotype was recorded a few times. Here the CDR3 omits its conserved ending phenylalanine or tryptophan, so a read error is the likely source. No DNA is shown, since the ends of the CDR3 on it are uncertain; the CDR3 is the one TCRdb lists. The rearrangement links TRBV7-8 to TRBJ2-7; the D segment call TRBD1 is taken from the table without a DNA check. The V gene's germline CDR1 is SGHVS and CDR2 FQNEAQ. The CDR3 adds up to 9 amino acids, both ends counted. CDR3 sequence: CASSSLGVP.

Worth noting for this clonotype: A clone one base away is much larger, so this may be a read error. The V call is TRBV24-1, the J call TRBJ2-5, with no clear D. Germline CDR1 KGHDR, CDR2 SFDVKD. V gave up 6 bases and J gave up 1 base, with 5 bases separating them. The CDR3 sequence is 12 residues long. CDR3 in amino acids: CATSQPQETQYF. Written as DNA, the CDR3 is TGTGCCACCAGTCAACCCCAAGAGACCCAGTACTTC.